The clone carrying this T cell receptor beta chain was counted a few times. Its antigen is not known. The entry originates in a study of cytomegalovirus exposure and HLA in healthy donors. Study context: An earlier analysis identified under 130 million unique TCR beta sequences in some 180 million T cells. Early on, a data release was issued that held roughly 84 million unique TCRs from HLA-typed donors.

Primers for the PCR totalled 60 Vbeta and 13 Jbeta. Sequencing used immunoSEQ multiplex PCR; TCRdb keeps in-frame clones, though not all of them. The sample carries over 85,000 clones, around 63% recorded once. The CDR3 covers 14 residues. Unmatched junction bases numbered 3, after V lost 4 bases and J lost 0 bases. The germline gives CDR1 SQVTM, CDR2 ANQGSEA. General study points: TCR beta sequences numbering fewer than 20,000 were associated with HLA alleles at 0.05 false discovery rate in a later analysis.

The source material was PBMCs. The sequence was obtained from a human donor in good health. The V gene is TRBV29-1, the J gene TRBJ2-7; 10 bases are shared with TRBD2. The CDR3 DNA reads TGCAGCGTTGCCGGGACTAGCGTCTCCTACGAGCAGTACTTC. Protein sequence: CSVAGTSVSYEQYF.